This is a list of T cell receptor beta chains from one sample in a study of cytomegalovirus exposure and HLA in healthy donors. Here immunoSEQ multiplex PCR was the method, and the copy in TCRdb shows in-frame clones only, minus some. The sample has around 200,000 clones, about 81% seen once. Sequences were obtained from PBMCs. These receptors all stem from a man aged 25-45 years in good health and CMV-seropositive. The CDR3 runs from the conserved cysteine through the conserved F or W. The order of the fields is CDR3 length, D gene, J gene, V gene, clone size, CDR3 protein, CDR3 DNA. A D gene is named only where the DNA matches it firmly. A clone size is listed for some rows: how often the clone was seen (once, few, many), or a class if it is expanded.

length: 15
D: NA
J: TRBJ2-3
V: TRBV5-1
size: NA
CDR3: CASSSAGPSTDTQYF
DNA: TGCGCCAGCAGCTCCGCGGGACCTAGCACAGATACGCAGTATTTT

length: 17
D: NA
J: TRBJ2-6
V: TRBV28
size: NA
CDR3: CASSFTRAGSGANVLTF
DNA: TGTGCCAGCAGTTTTACCCGAGCGGGTTCTGGGGCCAACGTCCTGACTTTC

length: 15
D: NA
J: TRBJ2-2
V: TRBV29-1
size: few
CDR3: CSVEDMRLGTGELFF
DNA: TGCAGCGTTGAAGATATGCGACTAGGCACCGGGGAGCTGTTTTTT

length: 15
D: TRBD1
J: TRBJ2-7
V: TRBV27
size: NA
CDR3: CASSSRTGKAYEQYF
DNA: TGTGCCAGCAGTTCCCGGACAGGGAAAGCCTACGAGCAGTACTTC

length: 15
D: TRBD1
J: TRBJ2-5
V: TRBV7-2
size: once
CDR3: CASRRSTGVGETQYF
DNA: TGTGCCAGCAGGCGTTCCACAGGGGTAGGAGAGACCCAGTACTTC

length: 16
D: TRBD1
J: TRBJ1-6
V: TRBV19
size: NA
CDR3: CASSIGDRHYNSPLHF
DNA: TGTGCCAGTAGTATAGGGGACAGACACTATAATTCACCCCTCCACTTT

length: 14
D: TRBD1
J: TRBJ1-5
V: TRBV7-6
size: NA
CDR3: CASSLGTGREPQHF
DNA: TGTGCCAGCAGCCTCGGGACAGGGAGGGAGCCCCAGCATTTT

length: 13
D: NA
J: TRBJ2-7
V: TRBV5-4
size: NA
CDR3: CASSSGSSYEQYF
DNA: TGTGCCAGCAGCTCGGGAAGCTCCTACGAGCAGTACTTC

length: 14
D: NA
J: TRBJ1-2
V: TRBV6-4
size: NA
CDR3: CASSPELANYGYTF
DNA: TGTGCCAGCAGTCCCGAGTTAGCTAACTATGGCTACACCTTC

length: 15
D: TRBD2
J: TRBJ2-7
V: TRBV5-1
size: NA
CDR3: CASSRGGASSYEQYF
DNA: TGCGCCAGCAGTCGGGGGGGCGCCTCCTCCTACGAGCAGTACTTC

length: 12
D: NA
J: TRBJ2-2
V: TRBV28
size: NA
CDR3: CAGQANTGELFF
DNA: TGTGCGGGGCAGGCGAACACCGGGGAGCTGTTTTTT

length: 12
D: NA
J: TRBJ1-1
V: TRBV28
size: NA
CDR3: CASKRDWGEAFF
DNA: TGTGCCAGCAAACGGGATTGGGGTGAAGCTTTCTTT

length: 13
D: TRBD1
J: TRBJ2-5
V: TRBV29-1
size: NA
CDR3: CSVEVGQGETRYF
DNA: TGCAGCGTTGAAGTGGGACAGGGAGAGACCCGGTACTTC

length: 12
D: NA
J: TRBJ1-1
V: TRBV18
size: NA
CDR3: CASSSRETEAFF
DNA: TGTGCCAGCTCATCTCGGGAGACTGAAGCTTTCTTT

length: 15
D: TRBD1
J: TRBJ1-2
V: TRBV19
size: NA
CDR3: CASSTTGGNKNGYTF
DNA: TGTGCCAGTAGTACGACAGGGGGAAATAAAAATGGCTACACCTTC

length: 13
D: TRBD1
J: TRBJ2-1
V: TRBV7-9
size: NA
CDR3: CASSLGQGMEQFF
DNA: TGTGCCAGCAGCCTTGGACAGGGGATGGAGCAGTTCTTC

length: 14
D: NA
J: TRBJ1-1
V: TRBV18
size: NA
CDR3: CASSTGTLNTEAFF
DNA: TGTGCCAGCTCAACGGGTACGCTGAACACTGAAGCTTTCTTT

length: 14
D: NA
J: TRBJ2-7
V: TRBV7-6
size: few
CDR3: CATEAYTFTYEQYF
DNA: TGTGCCACCGAGGCTTACACTTTCACCTACGAGCAGTACTTC

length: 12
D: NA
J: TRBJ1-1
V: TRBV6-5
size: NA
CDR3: CASSSGATEAFF
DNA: TGTGCCAGCAGTTCGGGTGCCACTGAAGCTTTCTTT

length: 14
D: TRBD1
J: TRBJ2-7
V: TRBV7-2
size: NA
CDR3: CASSHGQGTYEQYF
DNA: TGTGCCAGCAGCCACGGACAGGGGACCTACGAGCAGTACTTC

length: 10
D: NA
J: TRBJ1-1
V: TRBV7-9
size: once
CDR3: CASSLDRAFF
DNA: TGTGCCAGCAGCTTAGACCGGGCTTTCTTT

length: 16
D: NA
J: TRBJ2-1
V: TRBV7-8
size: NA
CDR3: CASSFSPASSYNEQFF
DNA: TGTGCCAGCAGCTTTTCCCCGGCTAGCTCCTACAATGAGCAGTTCTTC

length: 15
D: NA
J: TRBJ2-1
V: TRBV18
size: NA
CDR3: CASSRREGTYNEQFF
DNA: TGTGCCAGCTCACGCCGAGAGGGCACCTACAATGAGCAGTTCTTC

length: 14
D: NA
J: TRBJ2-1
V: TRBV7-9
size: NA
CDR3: CASSLEAGNNEQFF
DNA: TGTGCCAGCAGCCTCGAGGCGGGGAACAATGAGCAGTTCTTC

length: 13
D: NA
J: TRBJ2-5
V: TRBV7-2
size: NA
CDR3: CASSLREFETQYF
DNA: TGTGCCAGCAGCTTAAGGGAGTTCGAGACCCAGTACTTC

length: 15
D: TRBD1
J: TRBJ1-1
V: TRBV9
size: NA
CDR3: CASSPRTAGGTEAFF
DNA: TGTGCCAGCAGCCCCCGGACGGCAGGGGGGACTGAAGCTTTCTTT

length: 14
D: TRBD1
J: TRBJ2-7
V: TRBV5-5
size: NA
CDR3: CASIRTGGSYEQYF
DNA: TGTGCCAGCATCCGGACAGGGGGCTCCTACGAGCAGTACTTC

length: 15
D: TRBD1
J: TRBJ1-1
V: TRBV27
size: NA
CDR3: CASSLSPTGHTEAFF
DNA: TGTGCCAGCAGTTTATCGCCGACAGGGCACACTGAAGCTTTCTTT

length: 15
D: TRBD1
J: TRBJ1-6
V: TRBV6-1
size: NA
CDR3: CASNAAGTGRPPLHF
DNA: TGTGCCAGCAACGCTGCCGGGACAGGGCGACCACCCCTCCACTTT

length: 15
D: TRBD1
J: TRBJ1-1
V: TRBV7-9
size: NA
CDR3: CASSLRDRADTEAFF
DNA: TGTGCCAGCAGCTTGAGGGACAGGGCTGACACTGAAGCTTTCTTT

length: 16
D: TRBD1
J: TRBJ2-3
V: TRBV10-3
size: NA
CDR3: CAIGSGSGQATDTQYF
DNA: TGTGCCATCGGAAGTGGTTCGGGACAGGCCACAGATACGCAGTATTTT

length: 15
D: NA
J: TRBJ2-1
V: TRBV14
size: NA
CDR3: CASNSGGSSYNEQFF
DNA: TGTGCCAGCAACTCAGGGGGGAGCTCCTACAATGAGCAGTTCTTC

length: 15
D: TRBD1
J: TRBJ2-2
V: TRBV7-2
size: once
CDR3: CASSAQGLSTGELFF
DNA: TGTGCCAGCAGCGCACAGGGGTTGAGCACCGGGGAGCTGTTTTTT

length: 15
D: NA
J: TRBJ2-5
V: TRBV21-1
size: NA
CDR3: CASSKSGPVGETQYF
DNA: TGTGCCAGCAGCAAATCAGGGCCTGTTGGGGAGACCCAGTACTTC

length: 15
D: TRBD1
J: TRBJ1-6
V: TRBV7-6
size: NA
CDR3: CASSLAGQNNSPLHF
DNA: TGTGCCAGCAGCTTAGCGGGACAGAATAATTCACCCCTCCACTTT

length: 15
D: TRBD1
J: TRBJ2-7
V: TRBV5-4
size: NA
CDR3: CASSISPGQGYEQYF
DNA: TGTGCCAGCAGCATCTCCCCGGGACAGGGGTACGAGCAGTACTTC

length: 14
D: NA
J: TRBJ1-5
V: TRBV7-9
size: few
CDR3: CSSSPQTTNQPQHF
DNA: TGTTCCAGCAGCCCACAGACAACAAATCAGCCCCAGCATTTT

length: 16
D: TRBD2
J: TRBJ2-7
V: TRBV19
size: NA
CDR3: CASSISSGISSYEQYF
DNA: TGTGCCAGTAGTATAAGTAGCGGGATAAGCTCCTACGAGCAGTACTTC

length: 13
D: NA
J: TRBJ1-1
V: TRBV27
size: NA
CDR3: CASSYRADTEAFF
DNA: TGTGCCAGCAGTTACAGGGCTGACACTGAAGCTTTCTTT

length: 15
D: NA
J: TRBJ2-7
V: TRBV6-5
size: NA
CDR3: CASKRGGAEGYEQYF
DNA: TGTGCCAGCAAACGAGGGGGTGCTGAGGGCTACGAGCAGTACTTC

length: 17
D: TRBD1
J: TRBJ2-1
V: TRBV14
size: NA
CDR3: CASSQPPGTGFDNEQFF
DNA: TGTGCCAGCAGCCAGCCTCCCGGGACAGGGTTTGACAATGAGCAGTTCTTC

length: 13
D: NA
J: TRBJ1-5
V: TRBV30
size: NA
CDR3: CAWRGSLSQPQHF
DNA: TGTGCCTGGAGGGGCAGCCTAAGTCAGCCCCAGCATTTT

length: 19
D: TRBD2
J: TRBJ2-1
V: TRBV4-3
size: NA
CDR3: CASSQDVSPLAGGVSEQFF
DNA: TGCGCCAGCAGCCAAGATGTCTCCCCACTAGCGGGGGGAGTTAGTGAGCAGTTCTTC

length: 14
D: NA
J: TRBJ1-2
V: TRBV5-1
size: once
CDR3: CASSLVGEGNGYTF
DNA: TGCGCCAGCAGCTTGGTAGGGGAGGGAAATGGCTACACCTTC

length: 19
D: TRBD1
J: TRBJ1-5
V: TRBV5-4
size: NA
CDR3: CASVRDRPSKGYSNQPQHF
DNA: TGTGCCAGCGTGCGGGACAGGCCATCGAAAGGGTATAGCAATCAGCCCCAGCATTTT

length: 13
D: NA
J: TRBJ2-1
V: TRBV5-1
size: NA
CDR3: CASSPRLGNEQFF
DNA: TGCGCCAGCAGCCCCCGCCTCGGCAATGAGCAGTTCTTC

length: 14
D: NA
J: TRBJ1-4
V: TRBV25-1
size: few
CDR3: CATGEEPMSEKLFF
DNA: TGTGCCACCGGGGAAGAACCCATGAGCGAAAAACTGTTTTTT

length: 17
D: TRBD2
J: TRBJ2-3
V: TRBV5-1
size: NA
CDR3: CASSLASRLAGGDTQYF
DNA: TGCGCCAGCAGCTTGGCGTCCAGACTAGCGGGAGGGGATACGCAGTATTTT

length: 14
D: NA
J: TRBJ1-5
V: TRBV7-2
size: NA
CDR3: CASSLQGFNQPQHF
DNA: TGTGCCAGCAGCCTACAGGGTTTCAATCAGCCCCAGCATTTT

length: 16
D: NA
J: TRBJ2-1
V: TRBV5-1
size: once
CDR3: CASSPSVNPQLPEQFF
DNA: TGCGCCAGCAGCCCAAGCGTAAACCCCCAACTGCCTGAGCAGTTCTTC

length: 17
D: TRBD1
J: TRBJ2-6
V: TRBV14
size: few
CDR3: CASSPGKGTAGANVLTF
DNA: TGTGCCAGCAGCCCTGGGAAGGGGACAGCTGGGGCCAACGTCCTGACTTTC

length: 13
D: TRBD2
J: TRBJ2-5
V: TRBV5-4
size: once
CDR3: CASSLVGGKTQYF
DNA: TGTGCCAGCAGCTTGGTGGGGGGGAAGACCCAGTACTTC